The TCR beta chain under discussion was sequenced for a study of glioma-infiltrating T cells. Study conclusions and caveats: Very few CDR3 sequences were shared between tissue and blood. Gliomas, especially low-grade, showed above-expected tissue-blood divergence; non-neoplastic patients showed below.

Using RNA template, CDR3s of TCR alpha and beta were amplified with iRepertoire arm-PCR. One-step reverse transcription and amplification started from approximately 100-400 ng of tissue mRNA or PBMC total RNA. TCRdb re-derived calls from the multiplex PCR reads in MiXCR, one entry per CDR3 protein. The table records 100,000 to 150,000 distinct CDR3 sequences, approximately 24% of them present only once. As concerns this clonotype: The antigen is not known.

The source of this sequence is a human donor with low-grade glioma or glioblastoma, undergoing nonglioma brain surgery, or in good health (not recorded which). The sequenced material came from glioma tissue, nonneoplastic brain tissue, or PBMCs (not recorded which).

The CDR3 bases are TGTGCCAGCAGACCCCCTTTAGGGACTAGCGGGCATAGTAGCACAGATACGCAGTATTTT. As protein: CASRPPLGTSGHSSTDTQYF. The rearrangement joins TRBV28 to TRBJ2-3; the match to TRBD2 covers 12 bases. The ends lost 6 bases at V and 0 bases at J; junction bases unmatched: 16. CDR3 length: 20 amino acids. Germline-derived CDR1 and CDR2 are MDHEN and SYDVKM. Full variable domain (remainder filled in from reference TRBV28 and TRBJ2-3): DVKVTQSSRYLVKRTGEKVFLECVQDMDHENMFWYRQDPGLGLRLIYFSYDVKMKEKGDIPEGYSVSREKKERFSLILESASTNQTSMYLCASRPPLGTSGHSSTDTQYFGPGTRLTVL.